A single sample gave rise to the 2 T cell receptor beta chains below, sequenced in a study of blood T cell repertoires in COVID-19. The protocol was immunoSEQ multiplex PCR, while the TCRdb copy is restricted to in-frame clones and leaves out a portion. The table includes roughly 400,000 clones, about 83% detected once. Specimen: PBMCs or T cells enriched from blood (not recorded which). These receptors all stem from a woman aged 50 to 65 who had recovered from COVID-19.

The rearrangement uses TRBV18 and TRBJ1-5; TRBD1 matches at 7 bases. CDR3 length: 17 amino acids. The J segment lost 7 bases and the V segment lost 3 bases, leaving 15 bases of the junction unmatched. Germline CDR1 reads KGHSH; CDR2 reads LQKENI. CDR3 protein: CASSPWMIGGRKQPQHF. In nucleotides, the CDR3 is TGTGCCAGCTCACCTTGGATGATAGGGGGCAGAAAGCAGCCCCAGCATTTT.

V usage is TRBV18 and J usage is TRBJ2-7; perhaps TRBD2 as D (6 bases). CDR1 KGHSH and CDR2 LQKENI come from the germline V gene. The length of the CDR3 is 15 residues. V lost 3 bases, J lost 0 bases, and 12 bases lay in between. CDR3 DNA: TGTGCCAGCTCACCCTTCGGGGGATTCTCCTACGAGCAGTACTTC. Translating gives CASSPFGGFSYEQYF.